The present T cell receptor (beta chain) was sequenced within a study of OX40 agonist ivuxolimab in advanced cancers. For the wider study: The costimulatory receptor OX40 (CD134) was targeted by ivuxolimab, a fully human IgG2 agonistic monoclonal antibody. Intravenous ivuxolimab was administered to patients every 2 weeks at six dose levels: 0.01, 0.1, 0.3, 1.5, 3 and 10 mg/kg. Among the roughly 50 dose-escalation patients, about 19 had hepatocellular carcinoma, about 15 melanoma, 9 renal cell carcinoma and 9 head and neck cancer. The dose-escalation cohort was roughly 83% male with a mean age of about 60 years, ranging from about 20 to 85. Prior anti-PD-1, anti-PD-L1 or anti-CTLA-4 therapy was permitted, and checkpoint inhibitors had been received by 30% to 40% of dose-escalation patients. Three dose-escalation patients achieved partial responses, one with hepatocellular carcinoma and two with cutaneous melanoma. The point of sequencing TCRbeta in the periphery was to test whether ivuxolimab changed TCR sequence diversity and drove clonal T-cell expansion. The monotherapy dose-escalation portion (N of about 47 patients) of the phase I ivuxolimab trial is reported in the paper.

Here is what the overall study found, with its caveats: In the 0.1-3.0 mg/kg groups, partial responders had among the lowest normalized peripheral clonal expansion, particularly in CD8+ T cells. On average, CD8+ T cells showed more expanded clones than CD4+ T cells after ivuxolimab. Clonal expansion of both CD4+ and CD8+ blood T cells was observed from baseline to week 6 at doses 0.1 to 3.0 mg/kg. Low levels of normalized T-cell clonal expansion were also seen in some patients who did not respond. Which antigens the clonally expanded peripheral T cells were specific for was not determined.

This clone has more than one count but fewer than ten. Its antigen remains unidentified. No clone much larger than this one lies a single base away; base qualities are absent. The CDR3 numbers 14 residues from cysteine through phenylalanine. Only CDR3 DNA remains: 42 bases, in frame from the first base. Germline trimming: 5 bases from V, 5 bases from J; junction bases outside gene matches: 6. CDR1 and CDR2 are read off the germline V gene (reference sequence) as MNHNY and SVGAGI. For sequencing of the TCRbeta CDR3 region, genomic DNA was extracted from the sorted cells. TCRbeta CDR3 regions were sequenced using the immunoSEQ Assay. Here the immuneACCESS table is served through TCRdb, limited to in-frame sequences with V and J called. Missing clones are a known gap in these copies; in checked studies unresolved V genes cover under half, and the rest lacks a known reason. The sample yields tens of thousands of clones; 70% to 90% were counted once. Jointly, the top ten make up 58% of the sample.

Patients with a history of autoimmune disease or receiving systemic immunosuppression were excluded from the trial. Peripheral blood for TCR sequencing was drawn from every dose cohort at baseline, at cycle 4 day 1 and at cycle 7 day 1. Samples were obtained from an open-label, multicenter, first-in-human phase I dose-escalation trial of ivuxolimab. Adults with locally advanced or metastatic melanoma, renal cell, hepatocellular, or head and neck squamous cell carcinoma were enrolled in the trial. CD4+ and CD8+ T cells were sorted separately from peripheral blood before TCR sequencing. Here the sequenced sample was CD4+ or CD8+ T cells sorted from blood, taken in a trial of the OX40 agonist ivuxolimab. The V gene is TRBV6-6 and the J gene is TRBJ1-5, with 7 bases in between that match TRBD1. The clonotype originates from an adult with an advanced solid tumor such as melanoma, head and neck, liver or kidney cancer. The nucleotides are TGTGCCAGCAGTCGACAGGGATCGGATCAGCCCCAGCATTTT. This yields the protein CASSRQGSDQPQHF.